The rows below give T cell receptor beta chains drawn from one sample of a study of cytomegalovirus exposure and HLA in healthy donors. Using immunoSEQ multiplex PCR, the repertoire was profiled, and TCRdb retains in-frame clones only, with some absent. The data hold some 110,000 clones, with around 79% observed a single time. The sequenced material came from PBMCs. All receptors come from a man aged 60-69 years in good health and CMV-seronegative. Each CDR3 is given with its conserved first and last residue. D genes are given only for firm matches. The listing skips clone size in some rows; elsewhere it reads once, few, many or a size class.

clone_size	d_call	v_call	j_call	cdr3_aa	cdr3_nt
-	TRBD2	TRBV5-1	TRBJ2-1	CASSLAGGLYNEQFF	TGCGCCAGCAGCTTAGCGGGGGGCCTCTACAATGAGCAGTTCTTC
-	TRBD2	TRBV12-5	TRBJ2-3	CASGPGRADTQYF	TGTGCTAGTGGTCCGGGGAGGGCAGATACGCAGTATTTT
-	-	TRBV30	TRBJ1-5	CAWSDQGIGNQPQHF	TGTGCCTGGAGTGACCAGGGAATCGGCAATCAGCCCCAGCATTTT
few	TRBD1	TRBV5-1	TRBJ1-2	CASSSGQHYGWSGYTF	TGCGCCAGCAGCTCGGGACAGCACTACGGTTGGAGCGGCTACACCTTC
many	TRBD1	TRBV30	TRBJ2-1	CAWSVGQLNEQFF	TGTGCCTGGAGTGTGGGACAGCTCAATGAGCAGTTCTTC
-	TRBD1	TRBV5-1	TRBJ1-6	CASSFNVRGPSNNSPLHF	TGCGCCAGCAGCTTTAACGTCAGGGGGCCGTCGAATAATTCACCCCTCCACTTT
-	TRBD1	TRBV10-2	TRBJ1-1	CAAASGQGARGNTEAFF	TGCGCCGCCGCCTCGGGGCAGGGGGCACGAGGAAACACTGAAGCTTTCTTT
once	-	TRBV7-2	TRBJ1-3	CASSLGSVRQLNTIYF	TGTGCCAGCAGCTTAGGCAGTGTGAGACAACTTAACACCATATATTTT
-	TRBD1	TRBV6-1	TRBJ2-7	CASSDPGQGNEQYF	TGTGCCAGCAGTGATCCGGGACAGGGCAACGAGCAGTACTTC
-	-	TRBV7-2	TRBJ2-3	CASSEATGTDTQYF	TGTGCCAGCTCCGAGGCAACTGGCACAGATACGCAGTATTTT
-	TRBD1	TRBV25-1	TRBJ1-2	CASSESRGLGYGYTF	TGTGCCAGCAGTGAATCAAGGGGGCTGGGCTATGGCTACACCTTC
-	-	TRBV19	TRBJ1-5	CASSRDTTRPLGNQPQHF	TGTGCCAGTAGTCGTGACACCACTCGGCCGTTGGGCAATCAGCCCCAGCATTTT
-	-	TRBV7-6	TRBJ1-2	CASSLGLGAYGYTF	TGTGCCAGCAGCTTAGGATTAGGGGCCTATGGCTACACCTTC
-	TRBD1	TRBV6-1	TRBJ1-3	CASRWTGIRNTIYF	TGTGCCAGCAGATGGACAGGGATCCGAAACACCATATATTTT
-	-	TRBV19	TRBJ1-2	CASSLSPGYGYTF	TGTGCCAGTAGCCTTTCCCCGGGCTATGGCTACACCTTC
few	TRBD2	TRBV6-5	TRBJ2-1	CASRTGGPGGQFF	TGTGCCAGCAGGACCGGAGGGCCGGGGGGGCAGTTCTTC
-	-	TRBV4-3	TRBJ1-2	CASSQDRQQAHFYGYTF	TGCGCCAGCAGCCAAGACAGACAGCAGGCCCACTTCTATGGCTACACCTTC
few	TRBD2	TRBV30	TRBJ2-5	CAWSVSGEGTQYF	TGTGCCTGGAGTGTATCGGGGGAGGGGACCCAGTACTTC
-	-	TRBV4-1	TRBJ2-3	CASSQELTGTDTQYF	TGCGCCAGCAGCCAAGAGTTGACCGGGACAGATACGCAGTATTTT
-	TRBD1	TRBV15	TRBJ2-5	CATSREVGDRAFQETQYF	TGTGCCACCAGCAGAGAAGTAGGGGACAGGGCGTTCCAAGAGACCCAGTACTTC
-	-	TRBV5-8	TRBJ1-1	CASSSGVGEAFF	TGTGCCAGCAGCTCAGGGGTTGGTGAAGCTTTCTTT
-	-	TRBV14	TRBJ2-2	CASSQDGRSVTGELFF	TGTGCCAGCAGCCAAGATGGGAGGTCGGTCACCGGGGAGCTGTTTTTT
-	TRBD1	TRBV15	TRBJ1-2	CATSERGRLSGYTF	TGTGCCACCAGCGAAAGGGGGCGATTAAGTGGCTACACCTTC
once	-	TRBV21-1	TRBJ1-2	CASSSRGRFRDFNYGYTF	TGTGCCAGCAGCTCCCGCGGAAGGTTCAGGGATTTTAACTATGGCTACACCTTC
-	-	TRBV7-9	TRBJ2-5	CASSSPTTGKEETQYF	TGTGCCAGCAGCTCACCCACTACAGGGAAAGAAGAGACCCAGTACTTC
-	TRBD1	TRBV11-1	TRBJ2-3	CASSRDRDDTQYF	TGTGCCAGCAGCCGTGACAGGGATGATACGCAGTATTTT
-	-	TRBV5-4	TRBJ2-7	CASSSGLVIQQYF	TGTGCCAGCAGCTCGGGACTCGTAATCCAGCAGTACTTC
-	-	TRBV7-6	TRBJ1-5	CASSLLQDQPQHF	TGTGCCAGCAGCTTATTACAGGATCAGCCCCAGCATTTT
-	TRBD1	TRBV5-1	TRBJ2-1	CATRQGINNEQFF	TGCGCCACCCGACAGGGGATCAACAATGAGCAGTTCTTC
-	-	TRBV7-2	TRBJ1-2	CASSLSSREGYGYTF	TGTGCCAGCAGCTTATCTTCCAGGGAGGGCTATGGCTACACCTTC
-	-	TRBV5-6	TRBJ1-4	CASSLVQSNEKLFF	TGTGCCAGCAGCTTGGTTCAGTCTAATGAAAAACTGTTTTTT
once	-	TRBV18	TRBJ2-5	CASSPGISQETQYF	TGTGCCAGCTCACCAGGCATTTCCCAAGAGACCCAGTACTTC
-	-	TRBV4-1	TRBJ1-1	CASSQDPGGGNTEAFF	TGCGCCAGCAGCCAAGATCCGGGAGGGGGGAACACTGAAGCTTTCTTT
-	TRBD1	TRBV7-2	TRBJ2-7	CASSPPTGQSHEQYF	TGTGCCAGCAGCCCCCCGACAGGGCAAAGCCACGAGCAGTACTTT
-	-	TRBV4-2	TRBJ2-3	CASSQATGRSTDTQYF	TGTGCCAGCAGCCAAGCTACGGGGAGAAGCACAGATACGCAGTATTTT
-	TRBD2	TRBV27	TRBJ2-7	CASSPSGHLYEQYF	TGTGCCAGCAGTCCTAGCGGGCACCTCTACGAGCAGTACTTC
-	TRBD1	TRBV12-5	TRBJ1-4	CASGLVGPGTGTEKLFF	TGTGCTAGTGGTTTGGTCGGTCCCGGGACAGGGACTGAAAAACTGTTTTTT
-	-	TRBV18	TRBJ1-1	CASSEMTGRTSEAFF	TGTGCCAGCTCGGAGATGACAGGTCGAACAAGTGAAGCTTTCTTT
once	-	TRBV10-3	TRBJ1-4	CAISVDGGRKLFF	TGTGCCATCAGTGTTGACGGGGGGCGAAAACTGTTTTTT
few	TRBD1	TRBV6-6	TRBJ1-2	CASSYAGQVGGYTF	TGTGCCAGCAGTTACGCGGGACAGGTGGGAGGCTACACCTTC
-	TRBD2	TRBV4-2	TRBJ2-1	CASSRGPGLAGPAEQFF	TGTGCCAGCAGCCGGGGGCCGGGACTAGCGGGGCCCGCTGAGCAGTTCTTC
few	TRBD1	TRBV5-4	TRBJ1-1	CASSWGGGRGPEAFF	TGTGCCAGCAGCTGGGGGGGTGGCAGGGGGCCTGAAGCTTTCTTT
-	-	TRBV5-1	TRBJ2-7	CASQMDSSYEQYF	TGCGCCAGCCAAATGGACAGCTCCTACGAGCAGTACTTC
few	-	TRBV4-2	TRBJ2-7	CASSQEAGSSYEQYF	TGTGCCAGCAGCCAAGAGGCTGGGAGCTCCTACGAGCAGTACTTC